One sample yielded the 30 T cell receptor beta chains listed below, sequenced in a study of blood T cell repertoires in COVID-19. Assay: immunoSEQ multiplex PCR; the TCRdb copy retains only in-frame clones and omits some. The table has under 90,000 clones, over 70% seen once; the top ten hold about 5.7%. The sequencing sample was made of peripheral blood. The receptors stem from a man aged 45-65 years with active or convalescent COVID-19.

There are a few counts of this clone. The J gene is TRBJ1-1, the V gene TRBV9; D call uncertain. CDR3 length equals 13 residues. V shed 4 bases and J shed 3 bases, with 10 bases lying between them. CDR1 and CDR2 (germline): SGDLS, YYNGEE. This CDR3 is CASSSIGDTEAFF. The CDR3 DNA follows: TGTGCCAGCAGCTCGATCGGGGACACTGAAGCTTTCTTT.

This chain connects TRBV5-1 to TRBJ2-2, with D tentatively TRBD1 (5 bases). This CDR3 is built from 15 residues. With 2 bases removed from V and 1 base from J, the gap between germline ends came to 9 bases. CDR1 and CDR2 (germline): SGHRS, YFSETQ. CDR3 region: CASSFGQGNTGELFF. CDR3 nucleotides: TGCGCCAGCAGCTTCGGGCAGGGGAACACCGGGGAGCTGTTTTTT.

This rearrangement joins TRBV4-1 to TRBJ1-4, with unresolved D. Germline V gives CDR1 MGHRA, CDR2 YSYEKL. The CDR3 length is 17 residues. V gave up 4 bases and J gave up 4 bases, with 19 bases separating them. CDR3 region: CASSPLGRSANNEKLFF. The CDR3 region has the DNA TGCGCCAGCAGCCCCCTTGGGAGGTCCGCGAATAATGAAAAACTGTTTTTT.

The chain uses TRBV2 and TRBJ1-2; the D gene is possibly TRBD1 (6 bases). V was cut by 7 bases and J by 4 bases, with 13 bases left in between. The germline V gene has CDR1 SNHLY and CDR2 FYNNEI. The CDR3 spans 13 residues. The CDR3 region has the DNA TGTGCCAGCATAACAGGGCTACTCTATGGCTACACCTTC. Translating it yields CASITGLLYGYTF. Combining the CDR3 with reference TRBV2 and TRBJ1-2 gives the whole variable domain EPEVTQTPSHQVTQMGQEVILRCVPISNHLYFYWYRQILGQKVEFLVSFYNNEISEKSEIFDDQFSVERPDGSNFTLKIRSTKLEDSAMYFCASITGLLYGYTFGSGTRLTVV.

V and J are TRBV5-1 and TRBJ1-2, with D possibly TRBD1 on 6 matching bases. Looked up from germline, CDR1 is SGHRS and CDR2 is YFSETQ. V lost 4 bases and J lost 8, with 15 bases in between. There are 13 residues in the CDR3. The CDR3 sequence: CASSPRGGWGYTF. The CDR3, as DNA: TGCGCCAGCAGCCCTAGGGGGGGCTGGGGCTACACCTTC.

The chain couples TRBV19 to TRBJ2-2; D uncertain. Germline assignment: CDR1 LNHDA and CDR2 SQIVND (reference sequence). Between the trimmed V and J ends, which lost 2 bases and 3 bases, there was a span of 4 bases. The CDR3 covers 13 residues. CDR3 in DNA: TGTGCCAGTAGTATAACTCACACCGGGGAGCTGTTTTTT. The encoded protein is CASSITHTGELFF.

This chain links TRBV29-1 with TRBJ1-1; D call uncertain. The germline gives CDR1 SQVTM, CDR2 ANQGSEA. The V end lost 6 bases, the J end lost 0 bases, and 8 bases lay between the germline ends. This CDR3 spans 12 amino acids. The CDR3, as DNA: TGCAGCGTCGCGGGAGTGAACACTGAAGCTTTCTTT. This translates into CSVAGVNTEAFF.

The chain couples TRBV6-5 to TRBJ2-7; 10 bases fit TRBD2. The CDR3 runs 15 residues. The J segment lost 0 bases and the V segment lost 6 bases, leaving 5 bases of the junction unmatched. Germline V gene data show CDR1 as MNHEY and CDR2 as SVGAGI. This chain's CDR3 is CASRFRTSGSYEQYF. The CDR3 DNA sequence: TGTGCCAGCAGGTTTCGGACTAGCGGCTCCTACGAGCAGTACTTC.

The CDR3 reads CASSALEGAITEAFF. The DNA of the CDR3 is TGTGCCAGCAGCGCCCTTGAGGGGGCAATCACTGAAGCTTTCTTT. V and J are TRBV9 and TRBJ1-1; 7 bases are a match to TRBD1. V dropped 3 bases and J dropped 4; count of bases not matched to a gene: 9. The CDR3 is made up of 15 amino acids. Germline V gives CDR1 SGDLS, CDR2 YYNGEE.

This chain links TRBV5-5 with TRBJ2-7; tentative D call: TRBD1 (5 bases). Germline V lookup: CDR1 SGHKS, CDR2 YYEKEE (reference sequence). Trimming pared 3 bases from V and 6 bases from J, leaving 13 bases between. The CDR3 loop spans 13 amino acids. In DNA form, the CDR3 reads TGTGCCAGCAGCTCGGCCCAGGGTACCGAGCAGTACTTC. Residues: CASSSAQGTEQYF.

The chain combines TRBV4-1 with TRBJ1-6; 7 bases agree with TRBD1. Germline V gene lookup returns CDR1 MGHRA and CDR2 YSYEKL. J lost 13 bases, V lost 4 bases, and 13 bases had no gene match. This CDR3 is built from 15 residues. The CDR3 region has the DNA TGCGCCAGCAGCCTAACGACAGGGTTAGGGGGGCCCCTCCACTTT. Encoded protein: CASSLTTGLGGPLHF.

The rearrangement joins TRBV19 to TRBJ2-2; D might be TRBD2 (5 bases). V gave up 7 bases and J gave up 8 bases, with 14 bases separating them. The CDR3 covers 13 residues. The V gene's germline CDR1 is LNHDA and CDR2 SQIVND (reference sequence). CDR3 sequence reads: CASNSWRTGELFF. CDR3 in DNA: TGTGCCAGTAACAGCTGGAGGACTGGGGAGCTGTTTTTT.

The chain carries TRBV5-1 and TRBJ1-1, with a possible D match to TRBD1 (5 bases). The V gene lost 1 base and the J gene lost 0 bases, with 7 bases spanning the gap. The CDR3 contains 14 residues. The germline gives CDR1 SGHRS, CDR2 YFSETQ. CDR3 in DNA: TGCGCCAGCAGCTTGCAGGGCATGAACACTGAAGCTTTCTTT. Protein: CASSLQGMNTEAFF.

This clone has just a few counts. The V gene is TRBV5-1, the J gene TRBJ2-7, with D possibly TRBD2 on 6 matching bases. V dropped 0 bases and J dropped 6 bases, with 10 bases sitting between them. Looked up from germline, CDR1 is SGHRS and CDR2 is YFSETQ. The CDR3 spans 13 residues. Here the CDR3 reads CASSLAGGIEQYF. CDR3 DNA: TGCGCCAGCAGCTTGGCCGGGGGAATCGAGCAGTACTTC.

This clone was seen just once. This rearrangement joins TRBV5-1 to TRBJ1-1; D possibly corresponds to TRBD1 (6 bases). The ends were cut back, 3 bases at V and 3 bases at J, with 18 bases in the middle. Germline CDR1 SGHRS, CDR2 YFSETQ. The CDR3 is made up of 16 amino acids. The CDR3 DNA sequence: TGCGCCAGCAGCTCATCGCCGATGGGGGCGGACACTGAAGCTTTCTTT. It codes for CASSSSPMGADTEAFF.

This chain uses TRBV2 with TRBJ1-5; possibly TRBD1 for D (5 bases). Trimming stripped 4 bases from V and 5 bases from J, with 15 bases between. The CDR3 runs 15 residues. From germline, CDR1 is SNHLY and CDR2 FYNNEI. CDR3 loop: CASSALGVKDQPQHF. Written as DNA, the CDR3 is TGTGCCAGCAGTGCGTTAGGGGTTAAGGATCAGCCCCAGCATTTT.

The chain employs TRBV12-3 or TRBV12-4 and TRBJ2-3, with D tentatively TRBD1 (6 bases). The CDR3 consists of 12 residues. V was shortened by 5 bases and J by 6 bases, with 9 bases between the two germline ends. For the CDR3, the DNA is TGTGCCAGCAGTACAGGGATGGATACGCAGTATTTT. As protein: CASSTGMDTQYF.

This rearrangement joins TRBV24-1 to TRBJ2-7; D perhaps matches TRBD2 (6 bases). The CDR3 covers 13 residues. Germline V gene sequence: CDR1 KGHDR, CDR2 SFDVKD. Between the trimmed V and J ends, which lost 0 bases and 6 bases, there was a span of 8 bases. The CDR3 protein is CATSDLQAGEQYF. The DNA for the CDR3 is TGTGCCACCAGTGATTTGCAAGCGGGCGAGCAGTACTTC.

This clone showed up just once. The chain combines TRBV9 with TRBJ2-7; weak D call: TRBD1 (6 bases). The CDR3 has 14 amino acids. V was clipped by 2 bases and J by 6 bases, with 15 bases between them. CDR1 and CDR2 (germline): SGDLS, YYNGEE. This CDR3 is CASSVLGGRGEQYF. CDR3 DNA: TGTGCCAGCAGCGTCCTAGGGGGTCGGGGCGAGCAGTACTTC.

This clone was picked up a small number of times. The chain recombines TRBV5-5 with TRBJ2-2, with TRBD1 matching 7 bases. CDR3 length equals 15 residues. V trimming: 3 bases; J trimming: 6 bases; junction bases outside the gene matches: 8. The V gene's germline CDR1 is SGHKS and CDR2 YYEKEE (reference sequence). CDR3 bases: TGTGCCAGCAGCTCCACAGGGGCGCGCTCCGGGGAGCTGTTTTTT. Its protein product is CASSSTGARSGELFF.

This clone has only one observation. The V call is TRBV6-6, the J call TRBJ1-5; 9 positions agree with TRBD1. V shed 2 bases, J shed 6 bases, and the junction held 5 bases outside the gene matches. The CDR3 spans 15 residues. CDR1 is MNHNY and CDR2 is SVGAGI in the germline V gene (reference sequence). The CDR3 sequence is CASSYDRGFIQPQHF. The CDR3 bases are TGTGCCAGCAGTTACGACAGGGGGTTTATTCAGCCCCAGCATTTT.

In its sample, this clone was seen once. The chain couples TRBV11-1 to TRBJ2-7; D uncertain. V dropped 4 bases and J dropped 3 bases, with 4 bases sitting between them. The germline V gene encodes CDR1 SGHAT and CDR2 FQDESV (reference sequence). CDR3 size: 11 residues. CDR3 DNA sequence: TGTGCCAGCAGCTCCGGCTACGAGCAGTACTTC. It specifies CASSSGYEQYF.

The chain is built from TRBV9 and TRBJ2-2; 13 bases are shared with TRBD2. The ends lost 4 bases at V and 5 bases at J; junction bases unmatched: 5. The germline gives CDR1 SGDLS, CDR2 YYNGEE. The CDR3 consists of 16 residues. The CDR3 bases are TGTGCCAGCAGCACCTTGACTAGCGGGAGGACCGGGGAGCTGTTTTTT. It encodes CASSTLTSGRTGELFF.

A single count supports this clone. The rearrangement uses TRBV5-1 and TRBJ2-1; 7 bases line up with TRBD1. CDR3 length equals 14 residues. Germline lookup yields CDR1 SGHRS and CDR2 YFSETQ. After removal of 4 bases from V and 6 bases from J, the junction contained 7 bases not matched to a gene. The CDR3 DNA is TGCGCCAGCAGCCCGGGACAGATAAGCAATGAGCAGTTCTTC. Its protein product is CASSPGQISNEQFF.

The chain couples TRBV16 to TRBJ2-5; D may be TRBD1 (6 bases). Germline V gene data show CDR1 as KGHSY and CDR2 as FQNENV. V was trimmed by 4 bases and J by 4 bases, leaving 10 bases between them. CDR3 length: 13 amino acids. The chain's CDR3 is CASSPGQRETQYF. In DNA, the CDR3 is TGTGCCAGCAGCCCCGGACAGAGAGAGACCCAGTACTTC.

The chain employs TRBV5-1 and TRBJ1-1; D gene unclear. Germline CDR1 reads SGHRS; CDR2 reads YFSETQ. CDR3 length: 11 residues. V gave up 2 bases and J gave up 7 bases, with 6 bases separating them. This CDR3 is CASSFRGEAFF. The CDR3 region has the DNA TGCGCCAGCAGCTTCCGGGGTGAAGCTTTCTTT.

The J gene is TRBJ2-2, the V gene TRBV5-5; D remains unclear. CDR3 length: 14 residues. Looked up from germline, CDR1 is SGHKS and CDR2 is YYEKEE (reference sequence). V dropped 1 base and J dropped 0 bases, with 4 bases sitting between them. Here the CDR3 reads CASSLTANTGELFF. CDR3 DNA: TGTGCCAGCAGCTTGACGGCGAACACCGGGGAGCTGTTTTTT.

V and J are TRBV5-1 and TRBJ2-2, with a weak D call TRBD1 (5 bases). Germline CDR1 SGHRS, CDR2 YFSETQ. V shed 0 bases and J shed 0 bases, with 9 bases lying between them. CDR3 length: 16 residues. The CDR3 DNA reads as TGCGCCAGCAGCTTGGAGGGGCAGGCGAACACCGGGGAGCTGTTTTTT. Translation: CASSLEGQANTGELFF.

V gene TRBV10-3 combines with J gene TRBJ2-1, with 13 bases matching TRBD2. In germline, CDR1 is ENHRY, CDR2 SYGVKD. The V gene end was trimmed by 5 bases and the J gene end by 4 bases; junction bases not matched to a gene: 5. CDR3 length equals 16 residues. The CDR3 loop is CAISSPGLAGYNEQFF. The CDR3 DNA follows: TGTGCCATCAGTTCACCGGGACTAGCGGGGTACAATGAGCAGTTCTTC.

For the CDR3, the DNA is TGTGCCAGCAGCTCGGGACAGGAGACCCAGTACTTC. Protein product: CASSSGQETQYF. The chain uses TRBV7-3 and TRBJ2-5; TRBD1 matches at 7 bases. The CDR3 length is 12 residues. From germline, CDR1 is SGHTA and CDR2 FQGTGA. With V trimmed by 4 bases and J by 5 bases, 1 base remained unmatched.